In its sample, the clone carrying this TCR beta chain was seen many times. The antigen is undetermined. This sample is part of a study of Graves' ophthalmopathy and Graves' hyperthyroidism. Findings and caveats of the study: Ophthalmopathy progression was predicted by the model at approximately 70% sensitivity and approximately 72% specificity.

V trimming: 4 bases; J trimming: 7 bases; junction bases outside the gene matches: 12. The CDR3 consists of 16 residues. CDR1 and CDR2 (germline): DFQATT, SNEGSKA (reference sequence). Amplification targeted the TCR beta CDR3 regions, with RNA transcripts as the source material. The authors performed first-round RT-PCR with HTBI primers and then a second-round multiplex PCR. TCRdb processed the multiplex PCR reads anew with MiXCR; each CDR3 protein has one entry. The sample includes tens of thousands of distinct CDR3 sequences, roughly half of them seen just once. This chain links TRBV20-1 with TRBJ2-1; 11 nucleotides line up with TRBD2. The TCR was taken from an adult woman with Graves' ophthalmopathy. Sequences were obtained from peripheral blood. In DNA form, the CDR3 reads TGCAGTGCTATTGGGGCTAGCGGGAGGATTAAGAATGAGCAGTTCTTC. Protein product: CSAIGASGRIKNEQFF.